This T cell receptor beta chain was captured in a study of cytomegalovirus exposure and HLA in healthy donors. The V gene lost 10 bases and the J gene lost 3 bases, with 16 bases spanning the gap. This CDR3 has 14 amino acids. General study results and limits: Further analysis, carried out later, found HLA-associated TCR beta chains more clonally expanded than equally common other chains. Accurate prediction of most subjects' HLA-A and HLA-B alleles from TCR beta sequences was reported. The classifier reportedly diagnosed cytomegalovirus status with high sensitivity and specificity. Per a prior analysis, the majority of TCR beta V segments were productive roughly 90% or roughly 30% of the time.

13 Jbeta primers and 60 Vbeta primers were used for the PCR. This table comes from immunoSEQ multiplex PCR, and its TCRdb copy is limited to in-frame clones, with some not included. The data show 150,000 to 200,000 clones, approximately 80% seen once. This clone was counted once. Its matching antigen is unknown. This TCR came from a man aged 18 to 30 in good health and CMV-seropositive. The chain recombines TRBV6-7 with TRBJ1-3; D unresolved. TRBV6-7 is an open reading frame whose function is uncertain. The specimen was PBMCs. CDR3 sequence reads: CATRAGFFGNTIYF. As DNA, the CDR3 is TGTGCCACAAGAGCGGGGTTCTTTGGAAACACCATATATTTT.